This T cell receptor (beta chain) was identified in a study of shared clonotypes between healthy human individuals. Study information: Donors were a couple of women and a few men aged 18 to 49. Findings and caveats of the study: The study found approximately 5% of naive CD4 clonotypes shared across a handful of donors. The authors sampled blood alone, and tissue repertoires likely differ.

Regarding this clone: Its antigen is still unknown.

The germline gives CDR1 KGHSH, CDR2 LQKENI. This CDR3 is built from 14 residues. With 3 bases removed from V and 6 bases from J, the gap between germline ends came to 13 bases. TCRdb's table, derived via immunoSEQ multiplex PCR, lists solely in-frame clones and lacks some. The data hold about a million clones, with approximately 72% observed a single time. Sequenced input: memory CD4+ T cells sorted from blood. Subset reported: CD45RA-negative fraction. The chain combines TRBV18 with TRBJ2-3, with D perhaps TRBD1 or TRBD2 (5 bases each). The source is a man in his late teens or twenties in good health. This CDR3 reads CASSPWDAGDTQYF. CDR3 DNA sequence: TGTGCCAGCTCACCCTGGGACGCCGGTGATACGCAGTATTTT.